The TCR beta chain under discussion was sequenced for a study of T cell responses to AZD1222 COVID-19 vaccine. The repertoire was sequenced with immunoSEQ multiplex PCR; TCRdb's copy has only in-frame clones and lacks some. Found here are about 30,000 clones, around nine tenths of them singletons; the top ten hold around 6.6%. Germline-derived CDR1 and CDR2 are LNHDA and SQIVND (reference sequence). Trimming left V 7 bases short and J 5 bases short, with 23 bases between. The CDR3 is 17 amino acids. The input for sequencing was peripheral blood, taken on day 0 of AZD1222 vaccination. This chain connects TRBV19 to TRBJ1-4; the D is unclear. The receptor comes from an adult in good health. The CDR3 nucleotides read TGTGCCAGTAAATACAAATCCTTTAGCGGAAACAATGAAAAACTGTTTTTT. Protein: CASKYKSFSGNNEKLFF.